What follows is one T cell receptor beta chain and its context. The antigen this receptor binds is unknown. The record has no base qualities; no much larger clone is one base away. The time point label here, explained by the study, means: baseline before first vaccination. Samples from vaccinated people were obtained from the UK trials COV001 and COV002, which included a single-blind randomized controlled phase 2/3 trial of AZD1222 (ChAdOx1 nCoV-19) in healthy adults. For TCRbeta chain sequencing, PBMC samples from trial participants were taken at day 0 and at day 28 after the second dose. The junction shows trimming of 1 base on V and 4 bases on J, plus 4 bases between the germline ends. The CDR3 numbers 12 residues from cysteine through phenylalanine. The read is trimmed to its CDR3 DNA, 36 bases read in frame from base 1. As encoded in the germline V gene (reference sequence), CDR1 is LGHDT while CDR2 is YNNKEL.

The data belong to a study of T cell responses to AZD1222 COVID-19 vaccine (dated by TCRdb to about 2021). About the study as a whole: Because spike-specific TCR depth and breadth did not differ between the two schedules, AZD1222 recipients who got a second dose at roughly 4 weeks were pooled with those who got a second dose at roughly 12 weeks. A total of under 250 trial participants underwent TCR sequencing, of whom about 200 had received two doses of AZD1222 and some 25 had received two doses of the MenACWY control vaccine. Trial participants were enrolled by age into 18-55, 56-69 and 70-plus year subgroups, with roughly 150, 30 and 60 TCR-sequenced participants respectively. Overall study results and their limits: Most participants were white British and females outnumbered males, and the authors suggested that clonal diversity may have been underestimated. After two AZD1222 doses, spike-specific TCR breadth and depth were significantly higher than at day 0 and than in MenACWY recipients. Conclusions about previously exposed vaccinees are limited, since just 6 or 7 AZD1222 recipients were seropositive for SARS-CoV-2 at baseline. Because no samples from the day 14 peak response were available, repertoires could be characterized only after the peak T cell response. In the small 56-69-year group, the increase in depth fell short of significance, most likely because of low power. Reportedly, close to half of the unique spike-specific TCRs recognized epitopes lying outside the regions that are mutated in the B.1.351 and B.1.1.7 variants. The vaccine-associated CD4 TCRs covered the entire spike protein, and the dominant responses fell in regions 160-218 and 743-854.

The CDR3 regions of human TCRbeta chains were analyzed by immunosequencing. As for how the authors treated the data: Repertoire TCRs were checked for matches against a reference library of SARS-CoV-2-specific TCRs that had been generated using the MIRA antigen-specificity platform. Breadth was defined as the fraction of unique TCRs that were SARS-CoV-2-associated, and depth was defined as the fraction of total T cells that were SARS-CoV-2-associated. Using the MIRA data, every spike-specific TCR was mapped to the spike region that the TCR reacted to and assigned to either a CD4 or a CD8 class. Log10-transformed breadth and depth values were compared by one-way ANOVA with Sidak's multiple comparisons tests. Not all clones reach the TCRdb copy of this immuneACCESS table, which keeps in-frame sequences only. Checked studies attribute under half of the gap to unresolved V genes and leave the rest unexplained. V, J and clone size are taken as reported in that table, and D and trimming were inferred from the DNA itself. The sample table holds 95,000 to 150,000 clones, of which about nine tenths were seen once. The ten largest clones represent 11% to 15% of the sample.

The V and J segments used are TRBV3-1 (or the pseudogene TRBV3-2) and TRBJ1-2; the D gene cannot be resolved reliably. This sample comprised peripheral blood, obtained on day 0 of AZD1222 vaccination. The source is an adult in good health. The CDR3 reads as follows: CASSQVRYGYTF. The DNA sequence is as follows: TGTGCCAGCAGCCAAGTACGCTATGGCTACACCTTC.